The TCR beta chain under discussion was sequenced for a study of radiotherapy plus CTLA-4 blockade in lung cancer. Clones were sequenced by immunoSEQ multiplex PCR, and TCRdb holds only the in-frame ones, with some missing. The table lists 70,000 to 85,000 clones, 70% to 80% of them singletons. Chemo-refractory metastatic non-small-cell lung cancer patients were treated with focal radiation plus CTLA-4 blockade with ipilimumab. The CDR3 is 16 amino acids. Trimming shortened V by 1 base and J by 4 bases, and 16 bases separated the two germline ends. Germline V gene sequence: CDR1 SGHDN, CDR2 FVKESK. The sample here was peripheral blood, taken from a patient treated with radiotherapy plus ipilimumab. This rearrangement joins TRBV14 to TRBJ1-2; D gene unclear. The TCR sequence derives from a human donor with non-small cell lung cancer whose response to radiotherapy plus ipilimumab could not be evaluated. The CDR3 region is CASSQGSGMVAYGYTF. CDR3 coding DNA: TGTGCCAGCAGCCAAGGGTCCGGTATGGTAGCCTATGGCTACACCTTC.